The source of this TCR beta chain is a study of OX40 agonist ivuxolimab in advanced cancers. Study details: Patients with hepatocellular carcinoma, melanoma, renal cell or head and neck cancer made up the dose-escalation patients. Aged roughly 23 to 80 with a mean of 60 years, they were about 78% male.

Using immunoSEQ multiplex PCR, the repertoire was profiled, and TCRdb retains in-frame clones only, with some absent. Among about 54,000 clones listed, roughly 90% were seen once. Germline lookup yields CDR1 SGHAT and CDR2 FQNNGV. Trimming pared 5 bases from V and 9 bases from J, leaving 14 bases between. This CDR3 region has 13 residues. The chain recombines TRBV11-2 with TRBJ1-5, with a weak D call TRBD1 (6 bases). This specimen consisted of CD4+ or CD8+ T cells sorted from blood, obtained in a trial of the OX40 agonist ivuxolimab. The receptor was isolated from an adult with an advanced solid tumor such as melanoma, head and neck, liver or kidney cancer. CDR3 nucleotide sequence: TGTGCCAGCAGCCAAACACAGGGCGGGCCCCAGCATTTT. Its translation: CASSQTQGGPQHF. Combining the CDR3 with reference TRBV11-2 and TRBJ1-5 gives the whole variable domain EAGVAQSPRYKIIEKRQSVAFWCNPISGHATLYWYQQILGQGPKLLIQFQNNGVVDDSQLPKDRFSAERLKGVDSTLKIQPAKLEDSAVYLCASSQTQGGPQHFGDGTRLSIL.